The 17 T cell receptor beta chains below all came from one sample that was sequenced in a study of beta chain features in type 1 diabetes (dated by TCRdb to 2017 to 2018). The library was made by the immunoSEQ multiplex PCR assay. The High Capacity cDNA Reverse Transcription Kit was used to reverse transcribe all of the isolated RNA, meaning that expressed TCRB transcripts were what got sequenced. Imported from immuneACCESS, the table was reduced by TCRdb to in-frame sequences with V and J called. These copies leave out some clones; in studies compared against another copy, an unresolved V gene accounts for under half, and the cause of the remainder is not known. This sample gives a few hundred thousand clones in total; around 20% of them show up just once. The top ten hold under 0.055% of the sample. The sample consisted of naive CD4+ T cells from blood. The sample's cell subset or site, from its label and the paper: true naive CD4+ T cells. These receptors came from a woman younger than 30 in good health.

The chain recombines TRBV19 with TRBJ1-1, with TRBD1 matching 7 bases. The ends lost 5 bases at V and 3 bases at J; junction bases unmatched: 12. The CDR3 has 16 residues. Germline CDR1 is LNHDA and CDR2 is SQIVND (reference sequence). CDR3 region: CASSPSDRVGDTEAFF. CDR3 sequence (DNA): TGTGCCAGTAGTCCATCCGACAGGGTGGGGGACACTGAAGCTTTCTTT.

In its sample, this clone was seen a few times. V is TRBV2 and J is TRBJ2-1; unclear D gene. Germline CDR1 and CDR2: SNHLY and FYNNEI. The length of the CDR3 is 11 residues. V lost 3 bases, J lost 7 bases, and 4 bases lay in between. Written as DNA, the CDR3 is TGTGCCAGCAGTGACCTTAATGAGCAGTTCTTC. This codes for CASSDLNEQFF.

This clone was seen more than once but under ten times. The chain has TRBV7-3 and TRBJ2-7; TRBD2 aligns across 13 bases. The CDR3 has 17 amino acids. V dropped 4 bases and J dropped 7; count of bases not matched to a gene: 13. Germline-derived CDR1 and CDR2 are SGHTA and FQGTGA. The CDR3 nucleotides are TGTGCCAGCAGCTGCCCGGGACTAGCGGGAAGGCGAAAAGAGCAGTACTTC. Translating it yields CASSCPGLAGRRKEQYF.

This clone was seen more than once but under ten times. The J gene is TRBJ1-5, the V gene TRBV1; the D call of TRBD1 is as the table states it, not checked on the DNA. TRBV1 constitutes a pseudogene. The CDR3 is 16 residues long. The CDR3 nucleotides are TGCACCAGCAGCCAAGCTGACAGGGGTAGCAATCAGCCCCAGCATTTT. Encoded protein: CTSSQADRGSNQPQHF.

The V and J genes are TRBV11-2 and TRBJ2-5; TRBD2 matches 11 bases. The CDR3 spans 15 residues. The germline V gene has CDR1 SGHAT and CDR2 FQNNGV. V was pared by 6 bases and J by 2 bases, with 5 bases of the junction left unmatched. The CDR3 protein is CASSRWTSGQETQYF. CDR3 nucleotide sequence: TGTGCCAGCAGTCGTTGGACTAGCGGGCAAGAGACCCAGTACTTC.

This chain uses TRBV6-1 with TRBJ2-3; weak D call: TRBD2 (6 bases). V was pared by 5 bases and J by 2 bases, with 14 bases between. Germline V gene data show CDR1 as MNHNS and CDR2 as SASEGT. The CDR3 runs to 15 residues. The CDR3 nucleotides read TGTGCCAGCAGTATGCAGGGAGGCCACACAGATACGCAGTATTTT. Its protein is CASSMQGGHTDTQYF.

This clone was seen only a few times. The same CDR3 arises from other DNA sequences in this sample as well. CDR3 bases: TGTGCCTGGAGTGTACGAGGGTACGAGCAGTACTTC. It codes for CAWSVRGYEQYF. The rearrangement uses TRBV30 and TRBJ2-7, with D perhaps TRBD2 (5 bases). The CDR3 length is 12 residues. Germline CDR1 GTSNPN, CDR2 SVGIG (reference sequence). The V end lost 0 bases, the J end lost 4 bases, and 7 bases lay between the germline ends.

This sequence joins TRBV14 and TRBJ1-1; TRBD1 might be the D (6 bases). The CDR3 extends over 15 amino acids. Germline V gene sequence: CDR1 SGHDN, CDR2 FVKESK. Trimming removed 0 bases from V and 2 bases from J, with 10 bases in between. The CDR3 DNA is TGTGCCAGCAGCCAAGACCAGGGGAGAAACACTGAAGCTTTCTTT. Protein: CASSQDQGRNTEAFF.

The CDR3 region is CASSLRSGDGTQYF. The CDR3 DNA sequence: TGTGCCAGCAGCTTGCGGTCGGGGGACGGGACCCAGTACTTC. This chain links TRBV7-6 with TRBJ2-5; tentative D call: TRBD2 (6 bases). Per the germline V gene, CDR1 is SGHVS and CDR2 is FNYEAQ. The CDR3 consists of 14 residues. V was clipped by 3 bases and J by 7 bases, with 15 bases between them.

This clone turned up a few times. The chain uses TRBV5-4 and TRBJ2-4; 7 bases agree with TRBD1. With V trimmed by 5 bases and J by 7 bases, 6 bases remained unmatched. This CDR3 has 13 residues. Germline lookup yields CDR1 SGHNT and CDR2 YYREEE (reference sequence). The CDR3 coding sequence is TGTGCCAGCAGTGAGGTACAGGGGAACATTCAGTACTTC. Its protein product is CASSEVQGNIQYF.

This clone was counted a few times. This chain joins TRBV7-2 and TRBJ2-1; 8 bases line up with TRBD2. The CDR3 contains 15 residues. The germline V gene has CDR1 SGHTA and CDR2 FQGNSA. V shed 7 bases, J shed 1 base, and the junction held 6 bases outside the gene matches. CDR3 in DNA: TGTGCCAGCAACACACAGCGGGGGTCCTACAATGAGCAGTTCTTC. Its protein is CASNTQRGSYNEQFF.

In this sample, this clone turned up a few times. The chain has TRBV15 and TRBJ1-1; 7 bases align to TRBD1. V lost 1 base, J lost 2 bases, and 4 bases stayed unmatched. The CDR3 is 15 amino acids. The germline gives CDR1 LNHNV, CDR2 YYDKDF (reference sequence). This chain's CDR3 is CATSRAKGGNTEAFF. The CDR3, as DNA: TGTGCCACCAGCAGAGCAAAAGGGGGCAACACTGAAGCTTTCTTT.

The genes are TRBV2 and TRBJ1-4; 8 nucleotides align to TRBD1. There are 15 residues in the CDR3. After removal of 3 bases from V and 4 bases from J, the junction contained 4 bases not matched to a gene. CDR1 and CDR2 from the germline V gene are SNHLY and FYNNEI. CDR3 in DNA: TGTGCCAGCAGTGAGACAGGGGAGAATAATGAAAAACTGTTTTTT. Translating it yields CASSETGENNEKLFF.

The rearrangement joins TRBV30 to TRBJ1-1; D call uncertain. V dropped 0 bases and J dropped 5 bases, with 7 bases sitting between them. Germline CDR1 reads GTSNPN; CDR2 reads SVGIG (reference sequence). The CDR3 loop spans 12 amino acids. CDR3 loop: CAWSVFRTEAFF. CDR3 in DNA: TGTGCCTGGAGTGTTTTTCGGACTGAAGCTTTCTTT. The whole variable domain, remainder taken from reference TRBV30 and TRBJ1-1, is SQTIHQWPATLVQPVGSPLSLECTVEGTSNPNLYWYRQAAGRGLQLLFYSVGIGQISSEVPQNLSASRPQDRQFILSSKKLLLSDSGFYLCAWSVFRTEAFFGQGTRLTVV.

V usage is TRBV7-9 and J usage is TRBJ1-2, with D maybe TRBD1 (5 bases). The V and J ends lost 3 bases and 2 bases respectively, with 13 bases between them. The CDR3 contains 15 residues. CDR1 and CDR2 (germline): SEHNR, FQNEAQ (reference sequence). As DNA, the CDR3 is TGTGCCAGCAGCTTGGGTGGGGCGCAAAACTATGGCTACACCTTC. The encoded protein is CASSLGGAQNYGYTF.

J is TRBJ2-4 and V is TRBV2; D gene ambiguous. Trimming took 7 bases from V and 2 from J, leaving 12 bases between them. CDR3 size: 14 residues. Germline V gene data show CDR1 as SNHLY and CDR2 as FYNNEI. The DNA of the CDR3 is TGTGCCAGCATCGGTGAGAAAACCAAAAACATTCAGTACTTC. This encodes CASIGEKTKNIQYF.

V is TRBV9 and J is TRBJ2-5; 11 bases are shared with TRBD1. The CDR3 is made up of 15 amino acids. V lost 2 bases and J lost 4; bases outside the gene matches: 4. Germline V gives CDR1 SGDLS, CDR2 YYNGEE. The CDR3 loop reads CASSVRGQGGETQYF. The CDR3 DNA reads as TGTGCCAGCAGCGTCAGGGGACAGGGGGGAGAGACCCAGTACTTC.